A selection of T cell receptor beta chains follows, all from one sample in a study of human T cells and chemical hapten exposure. TCRdb used MiXCR to reprocess the RACE reads, holding one entry per CDR3 protein. The sample includes about 340,000 distinct CDR3 sequences, around 7% of them seen just once. Sequenced here: whole blood, sampled in connection with sensitization to the hapten diphenylcyclopropenone (DPC). The receptors shown here come from a woman between 18 and 29 years old with alopecia areata. Some clones in this sample may be carry-over from other donors' samples. CDR3s include the opening cysteine and the closing phenylalanine or tryptophan. D genes are given only for firm matches. Rows may omit the clone size; those that give it use once, few, many or a size class.

length: 11
D: -
J: TRBJ2-3
size: few
V: TRBV6-1
DNA: TGTGCCAGCAATGATAGAGATACGCAGTATTTT
CDR3: CASNDRDTQYF

length: 15
D: -
J: TRBJ1-1
size: -
V: TRBV12-3/TRBV12-4
DNA: TGTGCCAGCAGACTCCCAAGCATGCTCGGGGGTGAAGCTTTCTTT
CDR3: CASRLPSMLGGEAFF

length: 14
D: -
J: TRBJ1-5
size: -
V: TRBV2
DNA: TGTGCCAGCACCGCGGAGCGGGTTGGTCAGCCCCAGCATTTT
CDR3: CASTAERVGQPQHF

length: 15
D: TRBD1
J: TRBJ1-2
size: few
V: TRBV2
DNA: TGTGCCAGCAGAGACGAGGGGACAGGGGTATATGGCTACACCTTC
CDR3: CASRDEGTGVYGYTF

length: 14
D: TRBD1
J: TRBJ1-6
size: few
V: TRBV12-3/TRBV12-4
DNA: TGTGCCAGCAGGGGGACAGGGTATAATTCACCCCTCCACTTT
CDR3: CASRGTGYNSPLHF

length: 14
D: -
J: TRBJ1-5
size: few
V: TRBV12-3/TRBV12-4
DNA: TGTGCCAGCAGTCGAGACAGTGATCGCCAGCCCCAGCATTTT
CDR3: CASSRDSDRQPQHF

length: 15
D: -
J: TRBJ1-1
size: many
V: TRBV7-9
DNA: TGTGCCAGCAACTCCGTGCGGGACGGGAAGACTGAAGCTTTCTTT
CDR3: CASNSVRDGKTEAFF

length: 15
D: -
J: TRBJ1-5
size: many
V: TRBV4-3
DNA: TGCGCCAGCAGCCGGGGGGTTATGAGCAATCAGCCCCAGCATTTT
CDR3: CASSRGVMSNQPQHF

length: 15
D: TRBD2
J: TRBJ2-3
size: few
V: TRBV20-1
DNA: TGCAGTGCTAAACGTGCGGGGGGGACCACAGATACGCAGTATTTT
CDR3: CSAKRAGGTTDTQYF

length: 16
D: -
J: TRBJ1-2
size: few
V: TRBV6-2/TRBV6-3
DNA: TGTGCCAGCAGTTACGATTTCGTCAGGGGAGACTATGGCTACACCTTC
CDR3: CASSYDFVRGDYGYTF

length: 15
D: -
J: TRBJ1-3
size: -
V: TRBV6-5
DNA: TGTGCCAGCAGTTACGCGCTTGAGGCTGGAAACACCATATATTTT
CDR3: CASSYALEAGNTIYF

length: 14
D: -
J: TRBJ2-3
size: many
V: TRBV7-2
DNA: TGTGCCAGCAGCTTAGAGGGGTCCCGATATACGCAGTATTTT
CDR3: CASSLEGSRYTQYF

length: 17
D: TRBD1
J: TRBJ2-3
size: few
V: TRBV7-9
DNA: TGTGCCAGCAGCTTCGACAGGGGCCCGGGAGCACCAGATACGCAGTATTTT
CDR3: CASSFDRGPGAPDTQYF

length: 15
D: TRBD2
J: TRBJ2-3
size: few
V: TRBV18
DNA: TGTGCCAGCTCACGAACCGGGATAGCGGGAGATACGCAGTATTTT
CDR3: CASSRTGIAGDTQYF

length: 15
D: -
J: TRBJ1-3
size: -
V: TRBV12-3/TRBV12-4
DNA: TGTGCCAGCAGTCCCCCATCGGTCGAGGATATCACCATATATTTT
CDR3: CASSPPSVEDITIYF

length: 14
D: -
J: TRBJ2-3
size: few
V: TRBV5-1
DNA: TGCGCCAGCAGCTTCTTACTTAGCACAGATACGCAGTATTTT
CDR3: CASSFLLSTDTQYF

length: 15
D: -
J: TRBJ2-3
size: few
V: TRBV6-4
DNA: TGTGCCAGCAGTGAAGGCGGGGGCGAGACAGATACGCAGTATTTT
CDR3: CASSEGGGETDTQYF

length: 17
D: -
J: TRBJ1-3
size: few
V: TRBV6-5
DNA: TGTGCCAGCAGTTACTCGAATCAGGGTCCGTCTGGAAACACCATATATTTT
CDR3: CASSYSNQGPSGNTIYF

length: 13
D: -
J: TRBJ2-1
size: -
V: TRBV4-2
DNA: TGTGCCAGCAGCCAAGGGGGGTACAATGAGCAGTTCTTC
CDR3: CASSQGGYNEQFF

length: 12
D: TRBD1
J: TRBJ1-1
size: -
V: TRBV2
DNA: TGTGCCAGCAGCCAAACAGGGGTCGGAGCTTTCTTT
CDR3: CASSQTGVGAFF

length: 16
D: TRBD2
J: TRBJ2-2
size: many
V: TRBV5-6
DNA: TGTGCCAGCAGCTTGGGACTAGCGGAGAACACCGGGGAGCTGTTTTTT
CDR3: CASSLGLAENTGELFF

length: 13
D: -
J: TRBJ1-1
size: once
V: TRBV28
DNA: TGTGCCAGCAACACAGGGACATCGGCTGAAGCTTTCTTT
CDR3: CASNTGTSAEAFF

length: 15
D: TRBD1
J: TRBJ1-1
size: many
V: TRBV11-2
DNA: TGTGCCAGCAGCGGGCGGGACAGACCCTTTTCTGAAGCTTTCTTT
CDR3: CASSGRDRPFSEAFF

length: 16
D: TRBD2
J: TRBJ2-4
size: -
V: TRBV6-2/TRBV6-3
DNA: TGTGCCAGCAGTCTCTCAAGCGGGGGGCAAAGGAACATTCAGTACTTC
CDR3: CASSLSSGGQRNIQYF

length: 15
D: -
J: TRBJ2-1
size: few
V: TRBV29-1
DNA: TGCAGCGTTCGAGGGGGGGCCCTCTCCTACAATGAGCAGTTCTTC
CDR3: CSVRGGALSYNEQFF

length: 14
D: -
J: TRBJ1-4
size: few
V: TRBV12-3/TRBV12-4
DNA: TGTGCCAGCAGTTTCGGGGGGGGCCCTGAAAAACTGTTTTTT
CDR3: CASSFGGGPEKLFF

length: 16
D: TRBD1
J: TRBJ1-3
size: -
V: TRBV2
DNA: TGTGCCAGCAGTTCCGGACAGGGGGCGATTGGAAACACCATATATTTT
CDR3: CASSSGQGAIGNTIYF

length: 14
D: -
J: TRBJ1-1
size: -
V: TRBV20-1
DNA: TGCAGTGCTAGAGGCGGTCACATGAACACTGAAGCTTTGTTT
CDR3: CSARGGHMNTEALF

length: 16
D: TRBD1
J: TRBJ1-6
size: many
V: TRBV7-8
DNA: TGTGCCAGCAGCTTAGGCTCGGGACAGGCTAATTCACCCCTCCACTTT
CDR3: CASSLGSGQANSPLHF

length: 15
D: -
J: TRBJ1-6
size: few
V: TRBV6-5
DNA: TGTGCCAGCAGTTACTCGTGGCAGCCGGGATCACCCCTCCACTTT
CDR3: CASSYSWQPGSPLHF

length: 15
D: -
J: TRBJ1-4
size: many
V: TRBV5-1
DNA: TGCGCCAGCAGCCTACCGGGCCCCGGCAATGAAAAACTGTTTTTT
CDR3: CASSLPGPGNEKLFF

length: 14
D: -
J: TRBJ2-7
size: -
V: TRBV28
DNA: TGTGCCAGCAGCCCCCCTCGCGGGTCCTACGAGCAGTACTTC
CDR3: CASSPPRGSYEQYF